This TCR beta chain comes out of a study of cytomegalovirus exposure and HLA in healthy donors. Per the germline V gene, CDR1 is MNHEY and CDR2 is SMNVEV (reference sequence). The germline V and J ends were trimmed by 3 bases and 11 bases, with 16 bases remaining between them. The CDR3 is made up of 13 amino acids. PCR involved 60 Vbeta and 13 Jbeta primers. Here immunoSEQ multiplex PCR was the method, and the copy in TCRdb shows in-frame clones only, minus some. The sample carries fewer than 150,000 clones, 65% to 85% recorded once. The receptor was isolated from a male donor in good health and CMV-seronegative. J is TRBJ2-5 and V is TRBV27; a weak D match, TRBD1 (6 bases). Sequences were obtained from PBMCs. CDR3 in amino acids: CASSLEQGLEQYF. CDR3 DNA sequence: TGTGCCAGCAGTTTGGAGCAGGGGCTTGAGCAGTACTTC.